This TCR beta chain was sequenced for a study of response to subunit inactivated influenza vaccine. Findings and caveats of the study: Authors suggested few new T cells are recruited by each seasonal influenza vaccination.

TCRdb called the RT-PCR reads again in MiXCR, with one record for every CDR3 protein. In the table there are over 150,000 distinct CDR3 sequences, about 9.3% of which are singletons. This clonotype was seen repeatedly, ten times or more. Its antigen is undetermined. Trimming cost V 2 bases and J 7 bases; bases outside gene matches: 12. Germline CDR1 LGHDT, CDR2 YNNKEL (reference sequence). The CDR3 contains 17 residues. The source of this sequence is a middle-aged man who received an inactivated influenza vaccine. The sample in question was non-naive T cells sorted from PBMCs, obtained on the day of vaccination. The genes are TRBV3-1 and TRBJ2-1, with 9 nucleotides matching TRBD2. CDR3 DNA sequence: TGTGCCAGCAGCCAACTTGGATCGGGACTAGCATCAAATGAGCAGTTCTTC. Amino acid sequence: CASSQLGSGLASNEQFF.